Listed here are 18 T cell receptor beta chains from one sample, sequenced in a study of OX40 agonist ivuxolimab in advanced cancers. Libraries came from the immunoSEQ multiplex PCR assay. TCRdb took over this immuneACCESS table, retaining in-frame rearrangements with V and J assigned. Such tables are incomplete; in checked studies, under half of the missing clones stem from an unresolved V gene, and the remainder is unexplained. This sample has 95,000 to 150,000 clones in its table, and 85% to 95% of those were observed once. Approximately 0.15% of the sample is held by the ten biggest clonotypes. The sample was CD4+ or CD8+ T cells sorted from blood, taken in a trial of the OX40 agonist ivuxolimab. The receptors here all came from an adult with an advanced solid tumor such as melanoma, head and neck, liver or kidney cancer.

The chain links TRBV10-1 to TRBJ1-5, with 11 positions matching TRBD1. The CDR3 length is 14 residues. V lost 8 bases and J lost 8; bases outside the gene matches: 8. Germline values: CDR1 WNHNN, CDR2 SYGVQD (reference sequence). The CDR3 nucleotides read TGCGCCAGCTCGGACAGGGGGCTTGATGAGCCCCAGCATTTT. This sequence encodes CASSDRGLDEPQHF.

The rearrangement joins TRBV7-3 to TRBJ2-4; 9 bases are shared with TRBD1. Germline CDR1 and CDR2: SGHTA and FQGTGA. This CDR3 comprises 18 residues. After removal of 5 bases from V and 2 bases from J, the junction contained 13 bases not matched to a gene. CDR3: CASSRGPGTGITKNIQYF. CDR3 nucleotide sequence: TGTGCCAGCAGCCGGGGCCCTGGGACAGGGATCACCAAAAACATTCAGTACTTC.

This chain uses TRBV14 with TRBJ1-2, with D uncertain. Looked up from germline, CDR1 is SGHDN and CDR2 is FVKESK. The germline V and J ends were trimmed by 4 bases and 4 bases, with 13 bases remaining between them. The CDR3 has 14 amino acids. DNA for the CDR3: TGTGCCAGCAGCCCCGTGGACGGGCGCTATGGCTACACCTTC. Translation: CASSPVDGRYGYTF. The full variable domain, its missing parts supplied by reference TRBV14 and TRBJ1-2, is EAGVTQFPSHSVIEKGQTVTLRCDPISGHDNLYWYRRVMGKEIKFLLHFVKESKQDESGMPNNRFLAERTGGTYSTLKVQPAELEDSGVYFCASSPVDGRYGYTFGSGTRLTVV.

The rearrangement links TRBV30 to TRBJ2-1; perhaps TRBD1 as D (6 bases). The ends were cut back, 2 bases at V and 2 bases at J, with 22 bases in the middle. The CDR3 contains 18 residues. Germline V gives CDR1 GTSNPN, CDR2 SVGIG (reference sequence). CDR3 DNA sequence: TGTGCCTGGAGTCCCACTGTGACAGGCAAGGCGGCCTACAATGAGCAGTTCTTC. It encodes CAWSPTVTGKAAYNEQFF.

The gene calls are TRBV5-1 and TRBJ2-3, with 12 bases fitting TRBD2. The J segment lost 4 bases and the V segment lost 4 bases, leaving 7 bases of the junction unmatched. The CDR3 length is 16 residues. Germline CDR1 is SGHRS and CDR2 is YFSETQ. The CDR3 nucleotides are TGCGCCAGCAGCCCCCGGACTAGCGGGATATCAGATACGCAGTATTTT. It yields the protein CASSPRTSGISDTQYF.

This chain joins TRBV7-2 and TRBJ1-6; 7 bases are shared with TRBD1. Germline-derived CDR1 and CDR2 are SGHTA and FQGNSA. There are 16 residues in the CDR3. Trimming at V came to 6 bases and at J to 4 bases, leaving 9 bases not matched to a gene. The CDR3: CASRITGTAYNSPLHF. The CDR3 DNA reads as TGTGCCAGCAGGATAACCGGGACAGCTTATAATTCACCCCTCCACTTT.

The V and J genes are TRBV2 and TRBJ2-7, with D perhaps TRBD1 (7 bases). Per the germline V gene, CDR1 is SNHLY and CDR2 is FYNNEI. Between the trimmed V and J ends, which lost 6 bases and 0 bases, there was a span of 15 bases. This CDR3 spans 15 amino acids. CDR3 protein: CASSAARGASYEQYF. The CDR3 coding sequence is TGTGCCAGCAGCGCGGCCAGGGGGGCCTCCTACGAGCAGTACTTC.

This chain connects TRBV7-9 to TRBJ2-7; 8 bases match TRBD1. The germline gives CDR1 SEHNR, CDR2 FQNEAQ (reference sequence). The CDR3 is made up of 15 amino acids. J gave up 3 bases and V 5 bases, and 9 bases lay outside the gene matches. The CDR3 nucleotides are TGTGCCAGCAGCGCCACGGACAGGGTCCACTACGAGCAGTACTTC. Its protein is CASSATDRVHYEQYF.

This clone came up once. The CDR3 reads CASSQEGGWTEAFF. CDR3 in DNA: TGTGCCAGCAGCCAAGAAGGGGGGTGGACTGAAGCTTTCTTT. The V call is TRBV4-2, the J call TRBJ1-1; D might be TRBD1 (6 bases). The CDR3 consists of 14 residues. Looked up from germline, CDR1 is LGHNA and CDR2 is YNFKEQ. Trimming removed 0 bases from V and 5 bases from J, with 10 bases in between.

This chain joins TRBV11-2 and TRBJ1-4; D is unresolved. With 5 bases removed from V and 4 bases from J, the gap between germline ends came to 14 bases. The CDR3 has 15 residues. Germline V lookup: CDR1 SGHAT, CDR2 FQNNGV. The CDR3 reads CASSLGSSGNEKLFF. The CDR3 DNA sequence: TGTGCCAGCAGCCTAGGGTCCAGTGGTAATGAAAAACTGTTTTTT.

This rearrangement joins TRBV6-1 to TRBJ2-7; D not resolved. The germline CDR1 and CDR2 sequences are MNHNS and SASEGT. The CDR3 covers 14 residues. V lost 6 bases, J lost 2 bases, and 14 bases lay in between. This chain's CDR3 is CASRSDSGPYEQYF. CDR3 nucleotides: TGTGCCAGCAGAAGTGACTCTGGGCCCTACGAGCAGTACTTC.

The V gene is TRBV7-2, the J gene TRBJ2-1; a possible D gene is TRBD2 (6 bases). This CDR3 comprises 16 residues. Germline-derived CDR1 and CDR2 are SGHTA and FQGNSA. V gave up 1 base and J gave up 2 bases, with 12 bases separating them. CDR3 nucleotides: TGTGCCAGCAGCTTAGGTACGGGGGACCCCTACAATGAGCAGTTCTTC. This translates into CASSLGTGDPYNEQFF.

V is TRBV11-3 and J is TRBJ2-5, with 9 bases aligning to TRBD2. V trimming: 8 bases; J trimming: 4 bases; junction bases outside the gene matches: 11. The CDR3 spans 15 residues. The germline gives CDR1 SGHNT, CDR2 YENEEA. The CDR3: CASSVGGGASETQYF. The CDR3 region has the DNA TGTGCCAGCTCGGTAGGCGGGGGGGCCTCAGAGACCCAGTACTTC.

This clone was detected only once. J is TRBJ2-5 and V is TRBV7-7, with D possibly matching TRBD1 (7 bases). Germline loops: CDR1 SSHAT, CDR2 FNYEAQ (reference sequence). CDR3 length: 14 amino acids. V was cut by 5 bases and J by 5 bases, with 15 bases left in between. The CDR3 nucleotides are TGTGCCAGCAGCCCAGGGGGGCGCGGGGAGACCCAGTACTTC. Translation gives CASSPGGRGETQYF.

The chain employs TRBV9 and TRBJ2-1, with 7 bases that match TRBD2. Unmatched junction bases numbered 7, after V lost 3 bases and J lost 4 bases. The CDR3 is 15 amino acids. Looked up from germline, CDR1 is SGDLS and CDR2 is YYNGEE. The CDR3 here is CASSGERGAYNEQFF. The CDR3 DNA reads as TGTGCCAGCAGCGGGGAGCGGGGAGCTTACAATGAGCAGTTCTTC.

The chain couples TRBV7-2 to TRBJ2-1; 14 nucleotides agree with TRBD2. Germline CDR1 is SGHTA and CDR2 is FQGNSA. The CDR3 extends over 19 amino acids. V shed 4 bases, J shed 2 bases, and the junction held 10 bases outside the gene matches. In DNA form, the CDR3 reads TGTGCCAGCAGCTCACCGGGACTAGCGGGGGCCGCGACCTACAATGAGCAGTTCTTC. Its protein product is CASSSPGLAGAATYNEQFF.

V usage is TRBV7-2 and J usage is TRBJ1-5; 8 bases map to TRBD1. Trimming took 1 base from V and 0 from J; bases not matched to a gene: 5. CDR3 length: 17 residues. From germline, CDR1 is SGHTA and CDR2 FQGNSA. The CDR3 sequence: CASSLVGTGHSNQPQHF. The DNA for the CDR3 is TGTGCCAGCAGCTTAGTGGGGACAGGCCATAGCAATCAGCCCCAGCATTTT.

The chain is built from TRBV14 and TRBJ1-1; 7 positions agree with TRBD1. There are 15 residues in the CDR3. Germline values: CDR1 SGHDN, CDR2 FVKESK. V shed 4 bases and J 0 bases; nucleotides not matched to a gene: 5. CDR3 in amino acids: CASSRLQGLNTEAFF. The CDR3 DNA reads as TGTGCCAGCAGCCGACTACAGGGGCTGAACACTGAAGCTTTCTTT. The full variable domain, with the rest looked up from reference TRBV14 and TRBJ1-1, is EAGVTQFPSHSVIEKGQTVTLRCDPISGHDNLYWYRRVMGKEIKFLLHFVKESKQDESGMPNNRFLAERTGGTYSTLKVQPAELEDSGVYFCASSRLQGLNTEAFFGQGTRLTVV.